The present T cell receptor beta chain was sequenced within a study of glioma-infiltrating T cells after dendritic cell vaccination. The overall study: Dendritic cell vaccination trial patients had either newly diagnosed or recurrent glioblastoma. Autologous tumor lysate-pulsed dendritic cell vaccination was given between about 2002 and 2012.

Regarding the study as a whole: Estimated pretreatment TIL content predicted outcome after dendritic cell vaccination.

The table lists this clone with a count of one. Its antigen is not identified. V lost 4 bases to trimming and J lost 2 bases, with 9 bases between them. Germline-derived CDR1 and CDR2 are LNHDA and SQIVND (reference sequence). The CDR3 extends over 14 amino acids. Libraries were prepared by immunoSEQ multiplex PCR; TCRdb keeps only in-frame clonotypes and omits some of them. The sample lists roughly 100,000 clones, roughly four fifths occurring once. This chain joins TRBV19 and TRBJ1-5; a possible D gene is TRBD1 (5 bases). The TCR sequence derives from a human donor with glioblastoma. The sequencing here drew on blood, taken before dendritic cell vaccination. CDR3 coding DNA: TGTGCCAGTAGTACAGGGTACGGCAATCAGCCCCAGCATTTT. Amino acid sequence: CASSTGYGNQPQHF.